The next 23 T cell receptor beta chains were all read from a single sample in a study of blood T cell repertoires in COVID-19. Profiled with immunoSEQ multiplex PCR; TCRdb holds only in-frame clones, not every one. The sample includes 65,000 to 85,000 clones, around 83% seen only once; the top ten take approximately 5.3%. Sequenced sample: peripheral blood. Every receptor here comes from a middle-aged man with active COVID-19.

The J gene is TRBJ2-2, the V gene TRBV12-3 or TRBV12-4; a weak D match, TRBD1 (5 bases). The V end was cut by 1 base, the J end by 5 bases, with 5 bases between. The CDR3 is made up of 13 amino acids. The CDR3 coding sequence is TGTGCCAGCAGTTTAGAGGGGACCGGGGAGCTGTTTTTT. Protein sequence: CASSLEGTGELFF.

The chain carries TRBV7-3 and TRBJ2-2, with no clear D. Per germline, CDR1 SGHTA and CDR2 FQGTGA. The V end was cut by 8 bases, the J end by 2 bases, with 12 bases between. The CDR3 has 14 residues. The CDR3, as DNA: TGTGCCAGCGCCTTTACAGCTAACACCGGGGAGCTGTTTTTT. It translates to CASAFTANTGELFF.

The chain has TRBV4-1 and TRBJ1-2, with a possible D match to TRBD1 (5 bases). The CDR3 is 15 residues long. From germline, CDR1 is MGHRA and CDR2 YSYEKL. V was trimmed by 0 bases and J by 5 bases, leaving 13 bases between them. The CDR3 DNA follows: TGCGCCAGCAGCCAAGATGGGGGGACCCCATATGGCTACACCTTC. Translation gives CASSQDGGTPYGYTF.

This chain joins TRBV28 and TRBJ1-2; D perhaps matches TRBD1 (5 bases). Germline V gene data show CDR1 as MDHEN and CDR2 as SYDVKM. Trimming took off 6 bases at V and 5 bases at J, with 19 bases between the two ends. The CDR3 runs 15 residues. DNA of the CDR3: TGTGCCAGCAGCCGCGGGGGGGTGGTAAGATATGGCTACACCTTC. Translation gives CASSRGGVVRYGYTF.

J is TRBJ2-6 and V is TRBV3-1 (or the pseudogene TRBV3-2), with 7 positions matching TRBD1. Germline V gene lookup returns CDR1 LGHDT and CDR2 YNNKEL (reference sequence). After removal of 4 bases from V and 0 bases from J, the junction contained 3 bases not matched to a gene. This CDR3 has 16 amino acids. In DNA, the CDR3 is TGTGCCAGCAGCCTCAGGGGGTCCTCTGGGGCCAACGTCCTGACTTTC. Translated, it gives CASSLRGSSGANVLTF.

V gene TRBV3-1 (or the pseudogene TRBV3-2) combines with J gene TRBJ2-7, with 9 bases aligning to TRBD2. Germline assignment: CDR1 LGHDT and CDR2 YNNKEL (reference sequence). J gave up 2 bases and V 4 bases, and 9 bases lay outside the gene matches. The CDR3 spans 16 residues. As DNA, the CDR3 is TGTGCCAGCAGCCCCCGTCTAGAGCGGGGGGCCTACGAGCAGTACTTC. Its protein is CASSPRLERGAYEQYF.

This clone came up once. V and J are TRBV27 and TRBJ2-7; 11 bases are shared with TRBD2. The length of the CDR3 is 15 residues. The V segment lost 6 bases and the J segment 3 bases; nucleotides outside the gene matches: 7. Germline assignment: CDR1 MNHEY and CDR2 SMNVEV (reference sequence). CDR3 DNA: TGTGCCAGCAGGAAGCTAGCGGGAGGTGGCTACGAGCAGTACTTC. Amino acid sequence: CASRKLAGGGYEQYF.

V and J are TRBV7-9 and TRBJ2-7, with D tentatively TRBD1 (6 bases). This CDR3 spans 13 amino acids. Germline V gives CDR1 SEHNR, CDR2 FQNEAQ (reference sequence). Trimming pared 1 base from V and 7 bases from J, leaving 11 bases between. Here the CDR3 reads CASSLEQGREQYF. The CDR3 region has the DNA TGTGCCAGCAGCTTAGAACAGGGACGGGAGCAGTACTTC. The entire variable domain, with the rest obtained from reference TRBV7-9 and TRBJ2-7, is as follows: DTGVSQNPRHKITKRGQNVTFRCDPISEHNRLYWYRQTLGQGPEFLTYFQNEAQLEKSRLLSDRFSAERPKGSFSTLEIQRTEQGDSAMYLCASSLEQGREQYFGPGTRLTVT.

This chain uses TRBV4-1 with TRBJ2-7; no clear D. CDR1 and CDR2 from the germline V gene are MGHRA and YSYEKL. CDR3 length: 12 amino acids. V shed 4 bases and J shed 3 bases, with 7 bases lying between them. Here the CDR3 reads CASSPPGYEQYF. For the CDR3, the DNA is TGCGCCAGCAGCCCTCCGGGCTACGAGCAGTACTTC.

The J gene is TRBJ2-1, the V gene TRBV11-2; 8 bases map to TRBD2. J was trimmed by 6 bases and V by 6 bases; bases with no gene match: 10. CDR3 length equals 15 residues. The germline V gene encodes CDR1 SGHAT and CDR2 FQNNGV. The CDR3 loop is CASRKPGGALNEQFF. Here the CDR3 DNA reads TGTGCCAGCAGGAAGCCCGGGGGGGCCCTCAATGAGCAGTTCTTC.

The V and J genes are TRBV7-6 and TRBJ1-1; the D is unclear. CDR1 is SGHVS, CDR2 FNYEAQ, per germline. The V gene lost 1 base and the J gene lost 7 bases, with 13 bases spanning the gap. The CDR3 loop spans 14 amino acids. CDR3 in DNA: TGTGCCAGCAGCTTAGACGGTATACGTAATGAAGCTTTCTTT. It specifies CASSLDGIRNEAFF.

The rearrangement joins TRBV7-2 to TRBJ2-7; D is perhaps TRBD2 (6 bases). This CDR3 comprises 16 residues. Looked up from germline, CDR1 is SGHTA and CDR2 is FQGNSA. V lost 7 bases, J lost 3 bases, and 22 bases lay in between. The CDR3 sequence: CASTVSSGRRGYEQYF. The DNA of the CDR3 is TGTGCCAGCACCGTGAGTTCTGGGAGGCGTGGCTACGAGCAGTACTTC. Looking up the rest from reference TRBV7-2 and TRBJ2-7 gives the full variable domain: GAGVSQSPSNKVTEKGKDVELRCDPISGHTALYWYRQSLGQGLEFLIYFQGNSAPDKSGLPSDRFSAERTGGSVSTLTIQRTQQEDSAVYLCASTVSSGRRGYEQYFGPGTRLTVT.

This chain links TRBV7-6 with TRBJ2-7; 11 bases line up with TRBD2. CDR1 SGHVS and CDR2 FNYEAQ come from the germline V gene. The trim removed 4 bases at V and 2 bases at J, leaving 13 bases unmatched. This CDR3 spans 18 amino acids. The CDR3 nucleotides read TGTGCCAGCAGCTCCGGGACTAGCGGAGCCGCTGCCCCCTACGAGCAGTACTTC. Amino acid sequence: CASSSGTSGAAAPYEQYF. Based on the CDR3 plus reference TRBV7-6 and TRBJ2-7, the full variable domain is GAGVSQSPRYKVTKRGQDVALRCDPISGHVSLYWYRQALGQGPEFLTYFNYEAQQDKSGLPNDRFSAERPEGSISTLTIQRTEQRDSAMYRCASSSGTSGAAAPYEQYFGPGTRLTVT.

The rearrangement links TRBV7-9 to TRBJ2-5; 7 nucleotides agree with TRBD2. There are 15 residues in the CDR3. V dropped 5 bases and J dropped 5; count of bases not matched to a gene: 11. CDR1 and CDR2 (germline): SEHNR, FQNEAQ (reference sequence). CDR3 sequence (DNA): TGTGCCAGCAGCCCTAAGACGGGGGGTGGGGAGACCCAGTACTTC. Its translation is CASSPKTGGGETQYF.

The chain joins TRBV6-2 or TRBV6-3 to TRBJ1-6; a weak D match, TRBD1 (6 bases). The CDR3 length is 15 residues. Germline lookup yields CDR1 MNHEY and CDR2 SVGEGT. Trimming pared 4 bases from V and 7 bases from J, leaving 14 bases between. Written as DNA, the CDR3 is TGTGCCAGCAGTTTAACGACAGGCGGCAATTCACCCCTCCACTTT. This sequence encodes CASSLTTGGNSPLHF.

J is TRBJ1-2 and V is TRBV29-1; 10 bases are shared with TRBD1. The germline V gene has CDR1 SQVTM and CDR2 ANQGSEA. Trimming cost V 4 bases and J 7 bases; bases outside gene matches: 6. CDR3 length equals 13 residues. The CDR3 coding sequence is TGCAGCGTTGTTATCGGGGACAGGGGTGGCTACACCTTC. As protein: CSVVIGDRGGYTF.

The rearrangement joins TRBV19 to TRBJ1-2; D gene unclear. V was pared by 2 bases and J by 4 bases, with 17 bases between. This CDR3 has 16 amino acids. Germline CDR1 is LNHDA and CDR2 is SQIVND (reference sequence). The CDR3 DNA follows: TGTGCCAGTAGTATACACCAGTTGGAGGGAGGCTATGGCTACACCTTC. Amino acid sequence: CASSIHQLEGGYGYTF.

J is TRBJ2-5 and V is TRBV7-9, with D perhaps TRBD2 (6 bases). This CDR3 region has 14 residues. V lost 0 bases and J 5 bases, leaving 10 bases between the germline ends. Germline V gene lookup returns CDR1 SEHNR and CDR2 FQNEAQ (reference sequence). CDR3 amino acids: CASSLARDKETQYF. CDR3 nucleotides: TGTGCCAGCAGCTTAGCGCGGGATAAGGAGACCCAGTACTTC.

J is TRBJ1-3 and V is TRBV7-9; D not certain. CDR3 size: 16 residues. The V gene's germline CDR1 is SEHNR and CDR2 FQNEAQ (reference sequence). V was pared by 1 base and J by 0 bases, with 10 bases between. CDR3 sequence: CASSLGSTNSGNTIYF. CDR3 DNA: TGTGCCAGCAGCTTAGGCAGTACCAACTCTGGAAACACCATATATTTT.

In its sample, this clone was seen once. The chain employs TRBV20-1 and TRBJ2-7; D may correspond to TRBD1 or TRBD2 (6 bases each). Trimming left V 8 bases short and J 2 bases short, with 22 bases between. The CDR3 length is 15 residues. CDR1 is DFQATT and CDR2 is SNEGSKA in the germline V gene (reference sequence). This CDR3 reads CSPSGGPGSTYEQYF. In DNA form, the CDR3 reads TGCAGTCCGAGTGGGGGGCCCGGCTCCACCTACGAGCAGTACTTC.

The chain employs TRBV6-5 and TRBJ2-3; D possibly corresponds to TRBD1 (5 bases). Trimming cost V 5 bases and J 5 bases, with 11 bases left between them. Looked up from germline, CDR1 is MNHEY and CDR2 is SVGAGI. There are 13 residues in the CDR3. CDR3 loop: CASSKGWGDTQYF. In DNA form, the CDR3 reads TGTGCCAGCAGTAAGGGGTGGGGAGATACGCAGTATTTT.

The chain combines TRBV4-2 with TRBJ2-1; D may be TRBD2 (5 bases). Trimming shortened V by 5 bases and J by 4 bases, and 12 bases separated the two germline ends. Germline V gives CDR1 LGHNA, CDR2 YNFKEQ. This CDR3 spans 14 amino acids. The CDR3 loop reads CASSTTGSYNEQFF. As DNA, the CDR3 is TGTGCCAGCAGCACCACGGGATCGTACAATGAGCAGTTCTTC.

The chain has TRBV5-1 and TRBJ1-1, with D perhaps matching TRBD1 (5 bases). The CDR3 sequence is 16 residues long. The V end lost 0 bases, the J end lost 3 bases, and 15 bases lay between the germline ends. Looked up from germline, CDR1 is SGHRS and CDR2 is YFSETQ. CDR3 in amino acids: CASSLGSAWGDTEAFF. The CDR3, as DNA: TGCGCCAGCAGCTTGGGGTCAGCTTGGGGGGACACTGAAGCTTTCTTT.